This T cell receptor beta chain originates from a study of human T cells and chemical hapten exposure. Study-wide results and caveats: Counts of TCRs above 1 in 1000 frequency stayed unchanged with DPC sensitization.

Time point denoted: patch test 1, 2 weeks after DPC sensitization. Treatment reported: therapeutic diphenylcyclopropenone sensitization with weekly scalp DPC. Total RNA was isolated from unfractionated whole blood. Alopecia patients, 18 to 70 years old and DPC-suitable, served as donors. This clonotype appeared many times. What it binds is not known. MiXCR, applied by TCRdb to the RACE reads, yields one record per CDR3 protein. This table holds 30,000 to 40,000 distinct CDR3 sequences, more than 6% found once. CDR3 length: 12 residues. V shed 2 bases and J shed 8 bases, with 12 bases lying between them. Germline values: CDR1 DFQATT, CDR2 SNEGSKA (reference sequence).

This TCR was sampled from a woman aged 25-40 years with alopecia areata. Some clones in this sample may be carry-over from other donors' samples. This chain connects TRBV20-1 to TRBJ1-1; D is perhaps TRBD1 (5 bases). Sequenced material: whole blood, taken in connection with sensitization to the hapten diphenylcyclopropenone (DPC). The CDR3 DNA is TGCAGTGCTAGATACGGGACCGAAGAAGCTTTCTTT. Its translation: CSARYGTEEAFF.